A single sample gave rise to the 16 T cell receptor beta chains below, sequenced in a study of PD-1 blockade in classical Hodgkin lymphoma (TCRdb year 2020). The time point label on this specimen signifies: cycle 2 day 1 (C2D1) of nivolumab. Every trial patient had relapsed following autologous stem cell transplantation, and prior brentuximab vedotin exposure was what differed among cohorts A, B and C. Libraries were constructed by the immunoSEQ multiplex PCR assay. TCRdb re-hosts the immuneACCESS table, in-frame sequences only. Its copies lack some clones; in the studies checked, an unresolved V gene accounts for under half of them, and the cause for the rest is not known. The sample table holds 95,000 to 100,000 clones, of which approximately 90% were seen once. The top ten hold 5.5% to 8.5% of the sample. The sample was peripheral blood mononuclear cells (PBMCs), taken before the second cycle of nivolumab. The receptors stem from a human donor with classical Hodgkin lymphoma.

CDR3 nucleotides: TGTGCCAGCAGCTTAATCGGCGGGGGCACAGATACGCAGTATTTT. Translating it yields CASSLIGGGTDTQYF. The V gene is TRBV7-3, the J gene TRBJ2-3; tentative D call: TRBD2 (6 bases). Deletions cut 1 base from V and 1 base from J, with 9 bases between. This CDR3 has 15 residues. Germline CDR1 and CDR2: SGHTA and FQGTGA.

The V and J genes are TRBV6-7 and TRBJ2-3; TRBD2 matches at 15 bases. TRBV6-7 is sorted into the ORF group, with uncertain function. The CDR3 has 21 amino acids. J gave up 0 bases and V 7 bases, and 17 bases lay outside the gene matches. CDR3 loop: CASTPLWTSGGARLSTDTQYF. CDR3 nucleotides: TGTGCCAGCACTCCCCTTTGGACTAGCGGGGGGGCCAGGTTAAGCACAGATACGCAGTATTTT.

The J gene is TRBJ2-1, the V gene TRBV27; a possible D gene is TRBD2 (5 bases). This CDR3 contains 10 residues. In germline, CDR1 is MNHEY, CDR2 SMNVEV (reference sequence). The CDR3 nucleotides read TGTGCATCGACGCGGGCTGAGCAGTTCTTC. It yields the protein CASTRAEQFF.

The chain is built from TRBV30 and TRBJ1-2, with 8 bases lining up with TRBD1. With 3 bases clipped from V and 3 bases from J, the junction kept 6 bases outside the gene matches. The CDR3 extends over 14 amino acids. Germline CDR1 GTSNPN, CDR2 SVGIG (reference sequence). This CDR3 reads CAWRYRGEDYGYTF. In nucleotides, the CDR3 is TGTGCCTGGAGATACAGGGGGGAGGACTATGGCTACACCTTC. Using reference TRBV30 and TRBJ1-2 for the parts outside the CDR3, the full variable domain is SQTIHQWPATLVQPVGSPLSLECTVEGTSNPNLYWYRQAAGRGLQLLFYSVGIGQISSEVPQNLSASRPQDRQFILSSKKLLLSDSGFYLCAWRYRGEDYGYTFGSGTRLTVV.

The V call is TRBV28, the J call TRBJ1-5, with 7 bases that match TRBD1. The germline V gene has CDR1 MDHEN and CDR2 SYDVKM. The CDR3 loop spans 13 amino acids. J gave up 6 bases and V 7 bases, and 6 bases lay outside the gene matches. CDR3 in DNA: TGTGCCAGCACTGGGACAGTAACTCAGCCCCAGCATTTT. Its translation: CASTGTVTQPQHF.

CDR3 bases: TGTGCCAGCAGCTCCTCAGTGGGAGTGACTAATGAAAAACTGTTTTTT. This translates into CASSSSVGVTNEKLFF. The chain links TRBV11-2 to TRBJ1-4, with no clear D. The CDR3 sequence is 16 residues long. The germline CDR1 and CDR2 sequences are SGHAT and FQNNGV. The germline V and J ends were trimmed by 4 bases and 2 bases, with 14 bases remaining between them.

The V and J genes are TRBV7-9 and TRBJ1-4; 11 nucleotides match TRBD1. Germline V gene data show CDR1 as SEHNR and CDR2 as FQNEAQ (reference sequence). The CDR3 contains 14 residues. J gave up 7 bases and V 5 bases, and 3 bases lay outside the gene matches. The CDR3 reads CASSQDRGREKLFF. The CDR3, as DNA: TGTGCCAGCAGCCAGGACAGGGGGCGTGAAAAACTGTTTTTT.

This clone was detected only once. This chain joins TRBV6-5 and TRBJ1-2, with TRBD1 matching 8 bases. Trimming took 5 bases from V and 4 from J; bases not matched to a gene: 0. Looked up from germline, CDR1 is MNHEY and CDR2 is SVGAGI. This CDR3 contains 12 residues. In DNA, the CDR3 is TGTGCCAGCAGTACAGGGGGCTATGGCTACACCTTC. Translated: CASSTGGYGYTF.

The chain is built from TRBV28 and TRBJ1-5; 10 bases map to TRBD1. This CDR3 region has 16 residues. Trimming at V came to 1 base and at J to 9 bases, leaving 9 bases not matched to a gene. The germline V gene encodes CDR1 MDHEN and CDR2 SYDVKM. DNA of the CDR3: TGTGCCAGCAGTTTATCCCCCGGGACAGGGGATCCGCCCCAGCATTTT. As protein: CASSLSPGTGDPPQHF.

To note about this clone: One junction end does not reproduce the germline sequence, and a read error may be involved. The chain uses TRBV15 and TRBJ2-1, with D possibly TRBD1 on 6 matching bases. The length of the CDR3 is 14 residues. Germline loops: CDR1 LNHNV, CDR2 YYDKDF (reference sequence). CDR3 sequence reads: CATSRDKSGTRGIF. The CDR3 DNA follows: TGTGCCACCAGCAGAGATAAGAGTGGGACAAGGGGGATCTTC.

The CDR3 loop is CASRDRGEGYTF. The CDR3, as DNA: TGTGCCAGCAGGGACAGGGGCGAGGGCTACACCTTC. The genes are TRBV9 and TRBJ1-2, with 9 bases matching TRBD1. The V and J ends lost 5 bases and 8 bases, in that order; junction bases with no gene match: 4. This CDR3 contains 12 residues. Germline CDR1 SGDLS, CDR2 YYNGEE.

The chain uses TRBV30 and TRBJ1-5; unclear D gene. CDR1 is GTSNPN, CDR2 SVGIG, per germline (reference sequence). The CDR3 has 13 residues. Trimming shortened V by 4 bases and J by 4 bases, and 11 bases separated the two germline ends. The CDR3 here is CAWNGRLNQPQHF. The CDR3 nucleotides are TGTGCCTGGAATGGGAGACTAAATCAGCCCCAGCATTTT. The entire variable domain, with the rest obtained from reference TRBV30 and TRBJ1-5, is as follows: SQTIHQWPATLVQPVGSPLSLECTVEGTSNPNLYWYRQAAGRGLQLLFYSVGIGQISSEVPQNLSASRPQDRQFILSSKKLLLSDSGFYLCAWNGRLNQPQHFGDGTRLSIL.

A single count supports this clone. V is TRBV28 and J is TRBJ1-1; no reliable D call. Germline V lookup: CDR1 MDHEN, CDR2 SYDVKM. The CDR3 runs 12 residues. V lost 3 bases to trimming and J lost 7 bases, with 9 bases between them. The CDR3 region is CASSFRLDEAFF. The CDR3, as DNA: TGTGCCAGCAGTTTCCGTCTCGATGAAGCTTTCTTT.

The chain has TRBV7-2 and TRBJ1-5; 7 bases map to TRBD1. Per germline, CDR1 SGHTA and CDR2 FQGNSA. The V gene end was trimmed by 3 bases and the J gene end by 12 bases; junction bases not matched to a gene: 5. The CDR3 is made up of 12 amino acids. CDR3 residues: CASSLGGTVQHF. The CDR3 nucleotides are TGTGCCAGCAGCTTGGGCGGGACAGTCCAGCATTTT.

The V call is TRBV15, the J call TRBJ1-1; D gene unclear. This CDR3 is built from 15 residues. The germline V and J ends were trimmed by 0 bases and 2 bases, with 10 bases remaining between them. Germline V CDR1 and CDR2: LNHNV, YYDKDF (reference sequence). CDR3 bases: TGTGCCACCAGCAGAGATGTGGAGCCAAACACTGAAGCTTTCTTT. Translation gives CATSRDVEPNTEAFF.

This sequence joins TRBV5-1 and TRBJ1-3, with 7 bases aligning to TRBD1. The germline V gene encodes CDR1 SGHRS and CDR2 YFSETQ. The junction had 12 bases not matched to a gene; V was cut back by 4 bases and J by 2 bases. This CDR3 region has 17 residues. The chain's CDR3 is CASSKATGQRPGNTIYF. The CDR3 DNA reads TGCGCCAGCAGCAAAGCCACGGGACAGAGGCCTGGAAACACCATATATTTT.